Reported below is one T cell receptor (beta chain). The target antigen is unknown. Assay: immunoSEQ multiplex PCR; the TCRdb copy retains only in-frame clones and omits some. This table has some 2 million clones, about 95% appearing once. The data were taken from a study of shared clonotypes between healthy human individuals. Study results and limitations: Naive CD4 clonotypes were shared across several donors at roughly 5%.

This CDR3 contains 12 residues. Germline CDR1 and CDR2: GTSNPN and SVGIG (reference sequence). V was pared by 2 bases and J by 3 bases, with 7 bases between. Material: naive CD4+ T cells sorted from blood. Subset denoted: CD45RA+ positively selected. This TCR was recovered from a man younger than 35 in good health. The chain uses TRBV30 and TRBJ1-2; D not certain. The CDR3 sequence is CAWSLADYGYTF. The CDR3, as DNA: TGTGCCTGGAGTCTGGCAGACTATGGCTACACCTTC. The variable domain in full, completed from reference TRBV30 and TRBJ1-2, reads SQTIHQWPATLVQPVGSPLSLECTVEGTSNPNLYWYRQAAGRGLQLLFYSVGIGQISSEVPQNLSASRPQDRQFILSSKKLLLSDSGFYLCAWSLADYGYTFGSGTRLTVV.